The 15 T cell receptor beta chains below all came from one sample that was sequenced in a study of blood T cell repertoires in COVID-19. Generated by immunoSEQ multiplex PCR, the TCRdb table keeps only in-frame clones and is missing some. The table lists approximately 230,000 clones, about 90% of them singletons, with around 15% in the top ten. Specimen: PBMCs or T cells enriched from blood (not recorded which). These receptors were collected from a woman between 50 and 59 years old with acute COVID-19.

This clone was seen a handful of times. Other DNA sequences from this sample encode an identical CDR3 as well. DNA of the CDR3: TGTGCCAGTAGTATAGTAGCGTGGAGTTCCTACAATGAGCAGTTCTTC. It codes for CASSIVAWSSYNEQFF. This chain uses TRBV19 with TRBJ2-1, with D perhaps TRBD2 (5 bases). V was clipped by 1 base and J by 1 base, with 11 bases between them. This CDR3 comprises 16 residues. Germline V lookup: CDR1 LNHDA, CDR2 SQIVND (reference sequence). Based on the CDR3 plus reference TRBV19 and TRBJ2-1, the full variable domain is DGGITQSPKYLFRKEGQNVTLSCEQNLNHDAMYWYRQDPGQGLRLIYYSQIVNDFQKGDIAEGYSVSREKKESFPLTVTSAQKNPTAFYLCASSIVAWSSYNEQFFGPGTRLTVL.

This sequence joins TRBV5-4 and TRBJ2-1; 12 bases fit TRBD2. The CDR3 is 14 residues long. V lost 7 bases, J lost 14 bases, and 13 bases stayed unmatched. Germline loops: CDR1 SGHNT, CDR2 YYREEE (reference sequence). In DNA, the CDR3 is TGTGCCAGCCGGCGAGAGACTAGCGGGAGTTTGAAGTTCTTC. Translating gives CASRRETSGSLKFF.

The chain is built from TRBV12-3 or TRBV12-4 and TRBJ1-5; D is unclear. Trimming took off 6 bases at V and 6 bases at J, with 12 bases between the two ends. The length of the CDR3 is 13 residues. CDR3 loop: CASSRERGQPQHF. Written as DNA, the CDR3 is TGTGCCAGCAGCCGGGAACGGGGTCAGCCCCAGCATTTT.

The chain uses TRBV7-2 and TRBJ1-1; 8 bases line up with TRBD1. The CDR3 totals 16 residues. Looked up from germline, CDR1 is SGHTA and CDR2 is FQGNSA. The V and J ends lost 2 bases and 2 bases, in that order; junction bases with no gene match: 7. CDR3 coding DNA: TGTGCCAGCAGCTTAAGCAGGGGGCAACCAAACACTGAAGCTTTCTTT. It encodes CASSLSRGQPNTEAFF.

The CDR3 protein is CASTPGGGSGLAGETQYF. The DNA for the CDR3 is TGCGCCAGCACCCCGGGGGGGGGCAGCGGACTAGCGGGAGAGACCCAGTACTTC. The chain employs TRBV5-1 and TRBJ2-5; 11 bases align to TRBD2. The CDR3 contains 18 residues. J lost 4 bases, V lost 6 bases, and 17 bases had no gene match. Germline V lookup: CDR1 SGHRS, CDR2 YFSETQ. Full variable domain (outside the CDR3, taken from reference TRBV5-1 and TRBJ2-5): KAGVTQTPRYLIKTRGQQVTLSCSPISGHRSVSWYQQTPGQGLQFLFEYFSETQRNKGNFPGRFSGRQFSNSRSEMNVSTLELGDSALYLCASTPGGGSGLAGETQYFGPGTRLLVL.

The V call is TRBV28, the J call TRBJ2-1, with D possibly TRBD2 on 6 matching bases. There are 11 residues in the CDR3. CDR1 and CDR2 (germline): MDHEN, SYDVKM. Trimming removed 0 bases at V and 12 bases at J, with 6 bases between. CDR3 amino acids: CASSLWGGQFF. As DNA, the CDR3 is TGTGCCAGCAGTTTATGGGGGGGGCAGTTCTTC.

The rearrangement joins TRBV11-2 to TRBJ1-2; D not resolved. V lost 2 bases, J lost 0 bases, and 4 bases lay in between. The germline gives CDR1 SGHAT, CDR2 FQNNGV. This CDR3 is 13 amino acids long. CDR3 coding DNA: TGTGCCAGCAGCTTAATAGCTAACTATGGCTACACCTTC. Translated, it gives CASSLIANYGYTF.

The CDR3 sequence: CASSPDHREIAFF. CDR3 DNA sequence: TGTGCCAGCTCACCGGACCACAGGGAAATTGCTTTCTTT. The rearrangement links TRBV18 to TRBJ1-1; TRBD1 is a possible D gene (6 bases). The germline V and J ends were trimmed by 3 bases and 11 bases, with 16 bases remaining between them. The CDR3 has 13 amino acids. Germline V gives CDR1 KGHSH, CDR2 LQKENI.

This chain connects TRBV7-2 to TRBJ2-7, with 11 bases fitting TRBD2. The J segment lost 7 bases and the V segment lost 3 bases, leaving 14 bases of the junction unmatched. Germline V gene lookup returns CDR1 SGHTA and CDR2 FQGNSA. The CDR3 covers 17 residues. DNA of the CDR3: TGTGCCAGCAGCTTTACCGGGACTAGCGGAAAACTGGGTGAGCAGTACTTC. This gives the protein CASSFTGTSGKLGEQYF. Complete variable domain (other parts from reference TRBV7-2 and TRBJ2-7): GAGVSQSPSNKVTEKGKDVELRCDPISGHTALYWYRQSLGQGLEFLIYFQGNSAPDKSGLPSDRFSAERTGGSVSTLTIQRTQQEDSAVYLCASSFTGTSGKLGEQYFGPGTRLTVT.

The CDR3 bases are TGTGCCAGCAGCTTAGGGGGGCTTGGCCTCAGCAATCAGCCCCAGCATTTT. It encodes CASSLGGLGLSNQPQHF. This chain links TRBV7-9 with TRBJ1-5; D perhaps matches TRBD1 (6 bases). Trimming shortened V by 1 base and J by 1 base, and 14 bases separated the two germline ends. Germline V gives CDR1 SEHNR, CDR2 FQNEAQ (reference sequence). The CDR3 spans 17 residues.

The chain has TRBV28 and TRBJ1-2; D gene unclear. V dropped 2 bases and J dropped 8 bases, with 9 bases sitting between them. From germline, CDR1 is MDHEN and CDR2 SYDVKM. The CDR3 length is 12 residues. The chain's CDR3 is CASSLNSRGYTF. The CDR3 DNA is TGTGCCAGCAGTTTAAACTCTCGAGGCTACACCTTC.

The V and J genes are TRBV7-2 and TRBJ2-5; 9 bases agree with TRBD2. The germline CDR1 and CDR2 sequences are SGHTA and FQGNSA. This CDR3 comprises 15 residues. V was clipped by 2 bases and J by 3 bases; unmatched bases: 4. The CDR3 reads CASSLLAGVEETQYF. The CDR3 bases are TGTGCCAGCAGCTTATTAGCGGGAGTTGAAGAGACCCAGTACTTC.

The chain links TRBV7-2 to TRBJ2-7, with 13 bases that match TRBD2. J gave up 5 bases and V 3 bases, and 4 bases lay outside the gene matches. From germline, CDR1 is SGHTA and CDR2 FQGNSA. This CDR3 region has 15 residues. DNA of the CDR3: TGTGCCAGCAGCTTTCGGACTAGCGGGAGTCACGAGCAGTACTTC. Protein sequence: CASSFRTSGSHEQYF. The whole variable domain, remainder taken from reference TRBV7-2 and TRBJ2-7, is GAGVSQSPSNKVTEKGKDVELRCDPISGHTALYWYRQSLGQGLEFLIYFQGNSAPDKSGLPSDRFSAERTGGSVSTLTIQRTQQEDSAVYLCASSFRTSGSHEQYFGPGTRLTVT.

The chain employs TRBV10-3 and TRBJ1-2, with D tentatively TRBD1 (5 bases). This CDR3 region has 14 residues. V was pared by 7 bases and J by 3 bases, with 15 bases between. Germline loops: CDR1 ENHRY, CDR2 SYGVKD. The CDR3 coding sequence is TGTGCCATCACTAGGGAGGGGACCGACTATGGCTACACCTTC. It is translated as CAITREGTDYGYTF.

This clone was recorded once. The chain recombines TRBV4-2 with TRBJ2-7; 12 nucleotides line up with TRBD2. The CDR3 covers 14 residues. Germline V CDR1 and CDR2: LGHNA, YNFKEQ. J gave up 6 bases and V 6 bases, and 6 bases lay outside the gene matches. CDR3 protein: CASRPTSGSGEQYF. The CDR3 region has the DNA TGTGCCAGCAGGCCGACTAGCGGGAGCGGCGAGCAGTACTTC.